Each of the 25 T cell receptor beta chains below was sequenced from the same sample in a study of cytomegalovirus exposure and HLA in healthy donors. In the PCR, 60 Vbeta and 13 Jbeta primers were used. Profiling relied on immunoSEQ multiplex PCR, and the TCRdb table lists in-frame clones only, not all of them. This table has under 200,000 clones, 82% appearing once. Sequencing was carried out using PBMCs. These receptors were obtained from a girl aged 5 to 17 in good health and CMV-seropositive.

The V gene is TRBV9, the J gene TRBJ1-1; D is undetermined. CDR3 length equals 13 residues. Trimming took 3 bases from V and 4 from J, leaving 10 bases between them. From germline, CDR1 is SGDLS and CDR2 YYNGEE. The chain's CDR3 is CASSAGISTEAFF. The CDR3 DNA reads TGTGCCAGCAGCGCGGGGATTAGCACTGAAGCTTTCTTT.

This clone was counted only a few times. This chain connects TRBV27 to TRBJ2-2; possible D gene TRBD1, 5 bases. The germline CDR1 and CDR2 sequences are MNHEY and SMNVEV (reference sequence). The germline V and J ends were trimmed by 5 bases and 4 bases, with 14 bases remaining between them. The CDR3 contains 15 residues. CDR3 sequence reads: CASSDRPIVTGELFF. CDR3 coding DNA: TGTGCCAGCAGTGACAGACCCATTGTCACCGGGGAGCTGTTTTTT.

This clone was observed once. CDR3: CASSSTGNPSTDTQYF. The DNA of the CDR3 is TGTGCCAGCAGTTCGACAGGGAACCCTAGCACAGATACGCAGTATTTT. The chain combines TRBV28 with TRBJ2-3; 7 bases align to TRBD1. Germline assignment: CDR1 MDHEN and CDR2 SYDVKM. Germline trimming cut 4 bases from V and 0 bases from J; bases unmatched to any gene: 7. The CDR3 covers 16 residues.

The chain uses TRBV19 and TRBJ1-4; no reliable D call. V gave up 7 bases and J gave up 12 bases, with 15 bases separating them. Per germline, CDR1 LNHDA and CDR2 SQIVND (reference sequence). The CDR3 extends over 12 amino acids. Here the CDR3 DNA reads TGTGCCAGTACCCCCACCCGGGGAGAACTGTTTTTT. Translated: CASTPTRGELFF.

CDR3 sequence (DNA): TGTGCCACCAGCATTTATCCAGGGTGGAACACTGAAGCTTTCTTT. Translating gives CATSIYPGWNTEAFF. This sequence joins TRBV15 and TRBJ1-1, with D possibly matching TRBD1 (5 bases). The CDR3 sequence is 15 residues long. Germline assignment: CDR1 LNHNV and CDR2 YYDKDF (reference sequence). V lost 4 bases to trimming and J lost 1 base, with 13 bases between them.

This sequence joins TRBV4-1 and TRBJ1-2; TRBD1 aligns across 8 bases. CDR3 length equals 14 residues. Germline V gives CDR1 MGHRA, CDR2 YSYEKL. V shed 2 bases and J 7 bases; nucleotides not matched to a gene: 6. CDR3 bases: TGCGCCAGCAGCCAACAAGCTACAGGGGGTGGCTACACCTTC. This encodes CASSQQATGGGYTF.

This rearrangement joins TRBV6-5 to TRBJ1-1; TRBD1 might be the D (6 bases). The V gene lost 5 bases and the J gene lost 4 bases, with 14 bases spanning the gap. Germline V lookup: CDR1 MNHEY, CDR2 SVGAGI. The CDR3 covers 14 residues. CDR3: CASSRTGRVTEAFF. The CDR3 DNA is TGTGCCAGCAGTCGTACAGGGCGGGTCACTGAAGCTTTCTTT.

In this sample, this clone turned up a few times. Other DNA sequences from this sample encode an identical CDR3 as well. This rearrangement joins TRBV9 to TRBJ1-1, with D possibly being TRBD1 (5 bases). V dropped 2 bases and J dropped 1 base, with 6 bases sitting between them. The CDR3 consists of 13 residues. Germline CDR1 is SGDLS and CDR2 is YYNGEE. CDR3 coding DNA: TGTGCCAGCAGCGTTCAGGGGAACACTGAAGCTTTCTTT. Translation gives CASSVQGNTEAFF.

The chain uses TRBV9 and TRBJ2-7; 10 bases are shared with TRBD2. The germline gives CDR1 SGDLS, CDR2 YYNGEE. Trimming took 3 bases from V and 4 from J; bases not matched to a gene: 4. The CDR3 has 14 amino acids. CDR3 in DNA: TGTGCCAGCAGCGCGACTAGCGGGTCGTACGAGCAGTACTTC. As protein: CASSATSGSYEQYF.

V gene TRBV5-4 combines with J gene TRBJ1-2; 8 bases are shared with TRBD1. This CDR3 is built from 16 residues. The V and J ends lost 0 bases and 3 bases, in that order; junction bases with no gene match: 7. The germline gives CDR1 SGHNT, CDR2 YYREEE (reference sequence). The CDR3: CASSLGVSGGDYGYTF. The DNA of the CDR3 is TGTGCCAGCAGCTTGGGCGTTTCAGGGGGCGACTATGGCTACACCTTC.

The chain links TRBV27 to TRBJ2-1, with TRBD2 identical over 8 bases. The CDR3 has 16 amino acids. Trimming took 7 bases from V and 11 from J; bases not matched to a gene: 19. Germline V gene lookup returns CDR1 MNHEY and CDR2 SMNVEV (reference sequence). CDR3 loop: CASTPQYPGGRIKQFF. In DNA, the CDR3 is TGTGCCAGCACCCCGCAGTATCCGGGGGGGCGAATCAAGCAGTTCTTC.

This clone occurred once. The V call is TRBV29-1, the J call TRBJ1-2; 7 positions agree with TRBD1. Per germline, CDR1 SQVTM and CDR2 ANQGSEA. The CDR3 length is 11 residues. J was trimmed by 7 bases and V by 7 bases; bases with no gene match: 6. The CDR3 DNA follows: TGCAGCGCTACAGGGGTCGGTGGCTACACCTTC. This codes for CSATGVGGYTF.

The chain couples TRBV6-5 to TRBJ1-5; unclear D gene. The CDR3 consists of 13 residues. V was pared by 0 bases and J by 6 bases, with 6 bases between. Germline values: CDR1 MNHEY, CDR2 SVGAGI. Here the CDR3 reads CASSYSVSQPQHF. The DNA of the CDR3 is TGTGCCAGCAGTTACTCCGTGAGTCAGCCCCAGCATTTT.

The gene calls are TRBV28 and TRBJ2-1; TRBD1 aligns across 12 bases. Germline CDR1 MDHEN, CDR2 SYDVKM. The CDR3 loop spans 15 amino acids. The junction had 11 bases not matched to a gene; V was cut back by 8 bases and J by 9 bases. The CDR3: CASPPPGQGAGEQFF. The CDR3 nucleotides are TGTGCCAGCCCACCCCCGGGACAGGGGGCTGGTGAGCAGTTCTTC.

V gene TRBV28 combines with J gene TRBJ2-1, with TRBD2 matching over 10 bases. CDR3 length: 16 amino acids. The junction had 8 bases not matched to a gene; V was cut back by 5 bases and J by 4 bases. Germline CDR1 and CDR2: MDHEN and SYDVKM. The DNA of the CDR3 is TGTGCCAGCAGTAACCTACTAGCGGGGACTTACAATGAGCAGTTCTTC. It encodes CASSNLLAGTYNEQFF. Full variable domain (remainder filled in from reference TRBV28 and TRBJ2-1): DVKVTQSSRYLVKRTGEKVFLECVQDMDHENMFWYRQDPGLGLRLIYFSYDVKMKEKGDIPEGYSVSREKKERFSLILESASTNQTSMYLCASSNLLAGTYNEQFFGPGTRLTVL.

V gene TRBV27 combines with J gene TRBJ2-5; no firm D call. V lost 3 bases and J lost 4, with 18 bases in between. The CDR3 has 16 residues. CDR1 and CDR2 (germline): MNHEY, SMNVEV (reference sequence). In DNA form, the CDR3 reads TGTGCCAGCAGTTTTTTTTTGCCTAGTATGGGAGAGACCCAGTACTTC. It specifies CASSFFLPSMGETQYF.

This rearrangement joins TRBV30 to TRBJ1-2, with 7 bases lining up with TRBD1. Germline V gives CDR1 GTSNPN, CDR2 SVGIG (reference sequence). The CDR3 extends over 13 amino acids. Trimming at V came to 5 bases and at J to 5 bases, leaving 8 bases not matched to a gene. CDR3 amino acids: CAWGTTGLYGYTF. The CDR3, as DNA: TGTGCCTGGGGTACGACAGGGTTATATGGCTACACCTTC.

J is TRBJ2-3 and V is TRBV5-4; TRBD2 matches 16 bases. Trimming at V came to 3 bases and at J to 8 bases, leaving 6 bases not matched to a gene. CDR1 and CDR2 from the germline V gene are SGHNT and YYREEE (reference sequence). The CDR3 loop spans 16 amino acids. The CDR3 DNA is TGTGCCAGCAGCTCCGGGACTAGCGGGGGGGCCCCTACGCAGTATTTT. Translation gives CASSSGTSGGAPTQYF.

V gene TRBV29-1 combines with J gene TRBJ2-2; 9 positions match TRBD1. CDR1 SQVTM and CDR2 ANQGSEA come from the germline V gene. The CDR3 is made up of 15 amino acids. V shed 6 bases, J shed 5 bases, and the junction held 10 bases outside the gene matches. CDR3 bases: TGCAGCGTCACCCCGACAGGGGGTAGAACCGGGGAGCTGTTTTTT. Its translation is CSVTPTGGRTGELFF.

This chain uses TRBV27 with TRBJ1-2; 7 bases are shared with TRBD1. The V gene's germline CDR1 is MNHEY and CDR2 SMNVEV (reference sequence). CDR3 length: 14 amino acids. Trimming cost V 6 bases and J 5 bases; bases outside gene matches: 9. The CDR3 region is CASSLIGTAYGYTF. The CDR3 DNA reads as TGTGCCAGCAGCCTCATAGGGACAGCTTATGGCTACACCTTC.

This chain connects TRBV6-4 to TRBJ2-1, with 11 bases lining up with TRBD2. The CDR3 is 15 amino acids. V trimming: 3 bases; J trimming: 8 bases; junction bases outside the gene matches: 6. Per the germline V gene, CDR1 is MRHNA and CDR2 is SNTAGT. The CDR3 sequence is CASSESLAGGHEQFF. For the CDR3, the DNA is TGTGCCAGCAGTGAGTCGCTAGCGGGGGGCCATGAGCAGTTCTTC.

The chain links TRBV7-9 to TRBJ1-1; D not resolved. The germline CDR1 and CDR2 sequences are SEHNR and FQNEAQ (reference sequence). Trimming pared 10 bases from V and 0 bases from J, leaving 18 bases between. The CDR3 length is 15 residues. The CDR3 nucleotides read TGTGCCACCTCAGCTCAAACAGAAATGAACACTGAAGCTTTCTTT. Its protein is CATSAQTEMNTEAFF.

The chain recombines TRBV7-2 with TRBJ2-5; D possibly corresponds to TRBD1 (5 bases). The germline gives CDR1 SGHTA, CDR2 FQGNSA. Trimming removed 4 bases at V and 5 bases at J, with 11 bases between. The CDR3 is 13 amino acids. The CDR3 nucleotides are TGTGCCAGCAGCTCACAGGTCCAGGAGACCCAGTACTTC. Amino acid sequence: CASSSQVQETQYF.

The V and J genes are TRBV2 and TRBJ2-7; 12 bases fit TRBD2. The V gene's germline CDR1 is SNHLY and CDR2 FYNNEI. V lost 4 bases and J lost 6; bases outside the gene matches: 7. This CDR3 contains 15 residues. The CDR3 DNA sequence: TGTGCCAGCAGTGGCAGACTAGCGGGAGTGAGCGAGCAGTACTTC. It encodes CASSGRLAGVSEQYF.

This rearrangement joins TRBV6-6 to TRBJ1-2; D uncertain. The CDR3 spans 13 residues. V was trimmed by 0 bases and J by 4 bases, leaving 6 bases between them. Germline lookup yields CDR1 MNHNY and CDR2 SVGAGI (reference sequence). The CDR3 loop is CASSYSVSYGYTF. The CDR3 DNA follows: TGTGCCAGCAGTTACTCGGTCAGCTATGGCTACACCTTC.